The 21 T cell receptor beta chains listed next were all sequenced from one sample in a study of CD8+CD57+ T cells in acquired aplastic anemia. Genomic DNA, the template, was used for profiling of the TCR beta VDJ and CDR3. TCRdb redid the calling of the reads with MiXCR, one entry per CDR3 protein. This table holds 350,000 to 450,000 distinct CDR3 sequences, around 68% found once. The sequenced sample was sorted CD4+, CD8+, or CD8+CD57+ T cells (not recorded which) from PBMCs. These receptors all come from a human donor in good health, serving as a control.

The chain uses TRBV7-9 and TRBJ2-3; 8 nucleotides align to TRBD1. The CDR3 contains 16 residues. The V gene end was trimmed by 4 bases and the J gene end by 12 bases; junction bases not matched to a gene: 18. Germline lookup yields CDR1 SEHNR and CDR2 FQNEAQ (reference sequence). The CDR3 is CASSYGQGTSGNTQYF. Written as DNA, the CDR3 is TGTGCCAGCAGCTACGGACAGGGCACCTCTGGAAACACCCAGTATTTT.

This clonotype has just a few counts. The chain carries TRBV7-9 and TRBJ2-5, with 9 bases identical to TRBD1. The CDR3 is 14 amino acids. Germline-derived CDR1 and CDR2 are SEHNR and FQNEAQ (reference sequence). The V segment lost 5 bases and the J segment 4 bases; nucleotides outside the gene matches: 5. CDR3 region: CASSPGQGGETQYF. DNA of the CDR3: TGTGCCAGCAGCCCGGGACAGGGAGGAGAGACCCAGTACTTC. The full variable domain, in which reference TRBV7-9 and TRBJ2-5 provide the parts outside the CDR3, is DTGVSQNPRHKITKRGQNVTFRCDPISEHNRLYWYRQTLGQGPEFLTYFQNEAQLEKSRLLSDRFSAERPKGSFSTLEIQRTEQGDSAMYLCASSPGQGGETQYFGPGTRLLVL.

This chain links TRBV7-3 with TRBJ1-4, with TRBD1 as a possible D gene (6 bases). There are 15 residues in the CDR3. V was pared by 6 bases and J by 3 bases, with 14 bases between. Germline V CDR1 and CDR2: SGHTA, FQGTGA. CDR3 sequence: CASSPVQGPNEKLFF. The CDR3 region has the DNA TGTGCCAGCAGTCCCGTACAGGGTCCTAATGAAAAACTGTTTTTT.

Ten or more counts support this clonotype. The chain has TRBV14 and TRBJ2-7, with 9 bases aligning to TRBD1. Trimming at V came to 2 bases and at J to 5 bases, leaving 4 bases not matched to a gene. CDR3 size: 14 residues. CDR1 and CDR2 (germline): SGHDN, FVKESK. The CDR3 nucleotides are TGTGCCAGCAGCCAACCGGGACAGGGCAACGAGCAGTACTTC. It is translated as CASSQPGQGNEQYF.

This chain joins TRBV10-3 and TRBJ2-3; no clear D. V lost 4 bases, J lost 6 bases, and 11 bases lay in between. Germline-derived CDR1 and CDR2 are ENHRY and SYGVKD. This CDR3 is 13 amino acids long. In DNA form, the CDR3 reads TGTGCCATCAGTGGGTATTGGGCGGATACGCAGTATTTT. Translated: CAISGYWADTQYF.

The chain couples TRBV25-1 to TRBJ2-7; D might be TRBD1 or TRBD2, each matching 5 bases. Trimming left V 6 bases short and J 1 base short, with 13 bases between. Germline assignment: CDR1 MGHDK and CDR2 SYGVNS. CDR3 length equals 14 residues. The CDR3 reads CASSTAGTSYEQYF. CDR3 in DNA: TGTGCCAGCAGCACCGCCGGGACGTCCTACGAGCAGTACTTC.

A remark on this clonotype: One junction end disagrees with the germline gene, perhaps due to a read error. This chain connects TRBV7-7 to TRBJ1-2; unclear D gene. The CDR3 is made up of 14 amino acids. Germline lookup yields CDR1 SSHAT and CDR2 FNYEAQ (reference sequence). The CDR3 sequence is CASSMKAAGKDTPF. The CDR3 nucleotides read TGTGCTAGCAGCATGAAAGCGGCGGGCAAAGATACGCCCTTC.

This clonotype was observed at least ten times. The V gene is TRBV12-3 or TRBV12-4, the J gene TRBJ1-2, with unresolved D. Between the trimmed V and J ends, which lost 1 base and 5 bases, there was a span of 14 bases. This CDR3 region has 15 residues. CDR3: CASSLGSSTIYGYTF. In nucleotides, the CDR3 is TGTGCCAGCAGTTTAGGCTCATCCACGATTTATGGCTACACCTTC.

In regard to this clonotype: Since no conserved phenylalanine or tryptophan closes the CDR3, a read error is the likely cause. The DNA is omitted, as the CDR3 cannot be located on it reliably, and the CDR3 follows TCRdb's listing. This chain joins TRBV7-6 and TRBJ1-1. Ends included, the CDR3 has 14 residues. Germline values: CDR1 SGHVS, CDR2 FNYEAQ. This chain's CDR3 is CASSITERGSDPPL.

The chain uses TRBV7-4 and TRBJ1-1, with D perhaps matching TRBD1 (6 bases). Trimming took off 5 bases at V and 0 bases at J, with 16 bases between the two ends. CDR1 and CDR2 from the germline V gene are SGHVT and SQSDAQ. There are 16 residues in the CDR3. The CDR3 here is CASSETGTRMNTEAFF. For the CDR3, the DNA is TGTGCCAGCAGCGAGACCGGGACAAGGATGAACACTGAAGCTTTCTTT.

This clonotype was seen once. The chain combines TRBV7-2 with TRBJ2-3, with 8 positions matching TRBD2. Germline-derived CDR1 and CDR2 are SGHTA and FQGNSA. This CDR3 contains 17 residues. Losses at the gene ends were 5 bases for V and 3 bases for J; bases not matched to a gene: 13. CDR3 DNA: TGTGCCAGCAGCCAAGCTCCGGGCGGGGGGAAGACAGATACGCAGTATTTT. It encodes CASSQAPGGGKTDTQYF.

The gene calls are TRBV5-5 and TRBJ2-1; D is possibly TRBD1 or TRBD2 (5 bases each). V was trimmed by 5 bases and J by 6 bases, leaving 18 bases between them. This CDR3 is built from 15 residues. Germline V gene sequence: CDR1 SGHKS, CDR2 YYEKEE (reference sequence). CDR3 amino acids: CASSLPRTGGNEQFF. Written as DNA, the CDR3 is TGTGCCAGCAGTTTGCCAAGGACTGGGGGCAATGAGCAGTTCTTC.

This clonotype has at least ten counts. The chain joins TRBV19 to TRBJ2-7; perhaps TRBD2 as D (6 bases). Trimming removed 4 bases from V and 3 bases from J, with 10 bases in between. This CDR3 is 13 amino acids long. Germline V gene data show CDR1 as LNHDA and CDR2 as SQIVND (reference sequence). The CDR3 DNA sequence: TGTGCCAGTAGTAGGACGGGGGACTACGAGCAGTACTTC. This codes for CASSRTGDYEQYF.

This clonotype was seen a single time. The chain couples TRBV10-2 to TRBJ2-1; TRBD2 agrees at 8 bases. Looked up from germline, CDR1 is WSHSY and CDR2 is SAAADI. The CDR3 extends over 12 amino acids. V lost 7 bases and J lost 7; bases outside the gene matches: 3. The CDR3 spells CASTGGENEQFF. DNA for the CDR3: TGCGCCAGCACGGGGGGGGAAAATGAGCAGTTCTTC.

For this clonotype: Given a much more abundant clone one base away, this may be a read error. The V gene is TRBV6-5, the J gene TRBJ2-1; D uncertain. V lost 2 bases, J lost 2 bases, and 7 bases lay in between. The germline gives CDR1 MNHEY, CDR2 SVGAGI. The CDR3 runs 14 residues. This CDR3 is CASSYGGTYNEQFF. The CDR3 nucleotides read TGTGCCAGCAGTTACGGCGGAACCTACAATGAGCAGTTCTTC.

The chain links TRBV7-9 to TRBJ1-2, with a tentative D call TRBD1 (5 bases). V shed 6 bases and J shed 6 bases, with 17 bases lying between them. The CDR3 has 14 residues. From germline, CDR1 is SEHNR and CDR2 FQNEAQ (reference sequence). The CDR3 protein is CASRPNGGFNGYTF. DNA of the CDR3: TGTGCCAGCAGACCCAACGGGGGGTTCAATGGCTACACCTTC. Together with reference TRBV7-9 and TRBJ1-2, the CDR3 gives the full variable domain: DTGVSQNPRHKITKRGQNVTFRCDPISEHNRLYWYRQTLGQGPEFLTYFQNEAQLEKSRLLSDRFSAERPKGSFSTLEIQRTEQGDSAMYLCASRPNGGFNGYTFGSGTRLTVV.

This clonotype was recorded a few times. The genes are TRBV11-2 and TRBJ2-5; D not resolved. Trimming took off 4 bases at V and 11 bases at J, with 32 bases between the two ends. The length of the CDR3 is 18 residues. Germline CDR1 and CDR2: SGHAT and FQNNGV. DNA for the CDR3: TGTGCCAGCAGCTCCGATAATCCCCGAACTCGTATTACTGGTGAGCAGTACTTC. Protein sequence: CASSSDNPRTRITGEQYF.

This clonotype was seen a single time. V is TRBV7-8 and J is TRBJ2-2; D possibly uses TRBD1 or TRBD2 (5 bases each). The CDR3 is made up of 15 amino acids. Germline V CDR1 and CDR2: SGHVS, FQNEAQ. The V end lost 3 bases, the J end lost 13 bases, and 21 bases lay between the germline ends. In DNA form, the CDR3 reads TGTGCCAGCAGCTTGGATACGGGGACCACAGATACGCTGTTTTTT. Its translation: CASSLDTGTTDTLFF.

J is TRBJ2-5 and V is TRBV24-1, with 7 bases that match TRBD1. The CDR3 consists of 14 residues. After removal of 6 bases from V and 3 bases from J, the junction contained 6 bases not matched to a gene. From germline, CDR1 is KGHDR and CDR2 SFDVKD. CDR3 in amino acids: CATSLTGTEETQYF. CDR3 bases: TGTGCCACCAGTCTAACCGGGACAGAAGAGACCCAGTACTTC.

With respect to this clonotype: At one end the junction does not follow the germline gene, possibly because of a read error. The J gene is TRBJ2-1, the V gene TRBV10-2; D possibly uses TRBD1 or TRBD2 (6 bases each). This CDR3 comprises 14 residues. Germline CDR1 WSHSY, CDR2 SAAADI. CDR3 sequence reads: CASSVGGSSNGQFF. The CDR3 coding sequence is TGTGCCAGCAGTGTCGGGGGCTCCTCCAATGGGCAGTTCTTC.

This clonotype was recorded a few times. The chain is built from TRBV29-1 and TRBJ2-2; a possible D gene is TRBD1 (7 bases). Germline loops: CDR1 SQVTM, CDR2 ANQGSEA. CDR3 length: 15 amino acids. The V and J ends lost 4 bases and 6 bases respectively, with 18 bases between them. The CDR3 region has the DNA TGCAGCGTTGTTGTAGGGGGCGGGAAACCCGGGGAGCTGTTTTTT. As protein: CSVVVGGGKPGELFF.